These 16 T cell receptor beta chains share one sample of origin, sequenced in a study of shared clonotypes between healthy human individuals. Libraries were prepared by immunoSEQ multiplex PCR; TCRdb keeps only in-frame clonotypes and omits some of them. The repertoire holds more than 2 million clones, with around 95% as singletons. What was sequenced was naive CD4+ T cells sorted from blood. Subset denoted: CD45RA+ positively selected. Source of these receptors: a man aged 18 to 30 in good health.

This clone was found once. The chain is built from TRBV28 and TRBJ2-7, with D tentatively TRBD1 or TRBD2 (5 bases each). This CDR3 has 16 residues. Looked up from germline, CDR1 is MDHEN and CDR2 is SYDVKM. The V gene lost 2 bases and the J gene lost 0 bases, with 14 bases spanning the gap. The CDR3 DNA sequence: TGTGCCAGCAGTTTAAGGGACGGCCTGGGCTCCTACGAGCAGTACTTC. It translates to CASSLRDGLGSYEQYF.

This clone was observed a single time. The identical CDR3 is also encoded by other nucleotide sequences in the sample. J is TRBJ2-3 and V is TRBV5-1; 11 bases agree with TRBD2. This CDR3 spans 16 amino acids. CDR1 and CDR2 (germline): SGHRS, YFSETQ. J was trimmed by 0 bases and V by 5 bases; bases with no gene match: 5. CDR3 in amino acids: CASSPGTSGSTDTQYF. The CDR3 DNA is TGCGCCAGCAGTCCCGGGACTAGCGGAAGCACAGATACGCAGTATTTT.

This chain joins TRBV10-2 and TRBJ2-7, with D perhaps matching TRBD2 (6 bases). This CDR3 has 13 residues. Germline values: CDR1 WSHSY, CDR2 SAAADI. V shed 6 bases and J shed 2 bases, with 11 bases lying between them. CDR3 sequence (DNA): TGCGCCAGCAGACTAGCTGGGGCCTACGAGCAGTACTTC. Translating it yields CASRLAGAYEQYF.

This chain connects TRBV19 to TRBJ2-7; D remains unclear. With 5 bases removed from V and 0 bases from J, the gap between germline ends came to 11 bases. The CDR3 has 14 residues. Germline V gene lookup returns CDR1 LNHDA and CDR2 SQIVND (reference sequence). CDR3 sequence: CASSLGRSSYEQYF. CDR3 nucleotide sequence: TGTGCCAGTAGTCTGGGCCGGAGCTCCTACGAGCAGTACTTC.

V is TRBV15 and J is TRBJ1-4; D uncertain. In germline, CDR1 is LNHNV, CDR2 YYDKDF (reference sequence). V lost 0 bases and J 8 bases, leaving 7 bases between the germline ends. The CDR3 is 13 amino acids. CDR3 region: CATSRDGVEKLFF. CDR3 coding DNA: TGTGCCACCAGCAGAGATGGAGTAGAAAAACTGTTTTTT.

The chain combines TRBV5-1 with TRBJ2-6; unclear D gene. The CDR3 length is 14 residues. Trimming shortened V by 5 bases and J by 1 base, and 7 bases separated the two germline ends. From germline, CDR1 is SGHRS and CDR2 YFSETQ. CDR3 sequence: CASRVGSGANVLTF. CDR3 nucleotide sequence: TGCGCCAGCAGAGTGGGTTCTGGGGCCAACGTCCTGACTTTC.

V gene TRBV30 combines with J gene TRBJ2-3; D gene unclear. Trimming shortened V by 8 bases and J by 0 bases, and 12 bases separated the two germline ends. CDR1 and CDR2 (germline): GTSNPN, SVGIG (reference sequence). This CDR3 is built from 13 residues. CDR3 DNA sequence: TGTGCCGTCAACCCGCGGAGCACAGATACGCAGTATTTT. This sequence encodes CAVNPRSTDTQYF.

This clone was found once. The rearrangement joins TRBV5-1 to TRBJ1-3; D remains unclear. V dropped 5 bases and J dropped 0 bases, with 9 bases sitting between them. The CDR3 totals 14 residues. Germline assignment: CDR1 SGHRS and CDR2 YFSETQ. CDR3 in amino acids: CASRKTVSGNTIYF. The DNA of the CDR3 is TGCGCCAGCAGAAAGACGGTCTCTGGAAACACCATATATTTT.

The rearrangement joins TRBV10-3 to TRBJ2-7; the D is unclear. CDR3 size: 11 residues. With 3 bases removed from V and 13 bases from J, the gap between germline ends came to 13 bases. CDR1 and CDR2 from the germline V gene are ENHRY and SYGVKD. CDR3 bases: TGTGCCATCAGTGATGGCGGTCAGCCATACTTC. Translation: CAISDGGQPYF.

The rearrangement joins TRBV6-5 to TRBJ1-1; unclear D gene. This CDR3 region has 13 residues. Between the trimmed V and J ends, which lost 6 bases and 4 bases, there was a span of 12 bases. Per germline, CDR1 MNHEY and CDR2 SVGAGI. The CDR3 bases are TGTGCCAGCAGGACCCTTGGTGGCACTGAAGCTTTCTTT. Translating it yields CASRTLGGTEAFF.

The chain links TRBV6-1 to TRBJ1-5, with D uncertain. CDR3 length equals 15 residues. With 6 bases removed from V and 0 bases from J, the gap between germline ends came to 12 bases. Germline assignment: CDR1 MNHNS and CDR2 SASEGT. DNA for the CDR3: TGTGCCAGCAGCCTAATACAGAGTAGCAATCAGCCCCAGCATTTT. It codes for CASSLIQSSNQPQHF.

This clone was detected once. The V call is TRBV11-2, the J call TRBJ2-2; 12 bases are shared with TRBD2. J was trimmed by 0 bases and V by 10 bases; bases with no gene match: 6. The CDR3 extends over 16 amino acids. CDR1 SGHAT and CDR2 FQNNGV come from the germline V gene. This CDR3 reads CATLAGGYPNTGELFF. CDR3 nucleotide sequence: TGTGCCACACTAGCGGGAGGCTACCCGAACACCGGGGAGCTGTTTTTT.

V and J are TRBV18 and TRBJ1-1; no reliable D call. Germline lookup yields CDR1 KGHSH and CDR2 LQKENI. Trimming took off 3 bases at V and 4 bases at J, with 6 bases between the two ends. This CDR3 has 12 residues. The chain's CDR3 is CASSPGPTEAFF. The DNA of the CDR3 is TGTGCCAGCTCACCGGGTCCCACTGAAGCTTTCTTT.

This chain uses TRBV14 with TRBJ1-6; TRBD1 agrees at 7 bases. CDR3 length equals 18 residues. J was trimmed by 5 bases and V by 3 bases; bases with no gene match: 13. In germline, CDR1 is SGHDN, CDR2 FVKESK. The CDR3 region is CASSHPMFGQVDNSPLHF. The DNA of the CDR3 is TGTGCCAGCAGCCACCCAATGTTCGGACAGGTAGATAATTCACCCCTCCACTTT.

The chain links TRBV6-1 to TRBJ1-1; 7 bases fit TRBD1. The CDR3 runs to 14 residues. J lost 1 base, V lost 4 bases, and 3 bases had no gene match. Germline values: CDR1 MNHNS, CDR2 SASEGT. This CDR3 is CASSGRGENTEAFF. The CDR3 DNA is TGTGCCAGCAGTGGCAGGGGGGAGAACACTGAAGCTTTCTTT.

The rearrangement uses TRBV19 and TRBJ1-2; D is ambiguous. The CDR3 is made up of 13 amino acids. Trimming shortened V by 1 base and J by 4 bases, and 7 bases separated the two germline ends. The germline V gene has CDR1 LNHDA and CDR2 SQIVND (reference sequence). This chain's CDR3 is CASSIGRPYGYTF. CDR3 in DNA: TGTGCCAGTAGTATAGGGCGGCCCTATGGCTACACCTTC.